A single sample is the source of the 26 T cell receptor beta chains below, sequenced in a study of blood T cells in healthy people across ages. The second PCR ran 7 to 11 cycles with a sample-barcoded 5' primer and J-beta primers. TCRdb reanalysed the 5' RACE reads using MiXCR and keeps one entry per CDR3 protein. Of some 780,000 distinct CDR3 sequences in the sample, around three fifths were seen once. Sample: blood. Source of these receptors: a man aged 35 to 55 in good health.

The chain links TRBV20-1 to TRBJ2-5; 8 bases align to TRBD2. The CDR3 length is 14 residues. Germline V gene lookup returns CDR1 DFQATT and CDR2 SNEGSKA (reference sequence). Unmatched junction bases numbered 7, after V lost 2 bases and J lost 5 bases. The chain's CDR3 is CSARPGLVYETQYF. In nucleotides, the CDR3 is TGCAGTGCTAGACCGGGACTAGTATATGAGACCCAGTACTTC.

In the case of this clonotype: The junction does not match germline at one end; this may be a read error. V gene TRBV9 combines with J gene TRBJ2-1, with D perhaps being TRBD1 or TRBD2 (5 bases each). The CDR3 covers 15 residues. CDR1 and CDR2 from the germline V gene are SGDLS and YYNGEE. In nucleotides, the CDR3 is TGTGCCAGCAGGGATCCGGGACGGAGTTACAATGAGCGGTTCTTC. This encodes CASRDPGRSYNERFF.

A remark on this clonotype: The junction departs from germline at one end; a sequencing error may be responsible. J is TRBJ1-1 and V is TRBV28; D is ambiguous. The CDR3 has 13 amino acids. Germline V gene data show CDR1 as MDHEN and CDR2 as SYDVKM. The CDR3 DNA reads as TGTGTCAGCAGACCTTCTTCCCCCACTGAAGCTTTCTTT. This codes for CVSRPSSPTEAFF.

The gene calls are TRBV7-2 and TRBJ2-7; possible D gene TRBD2, 6 bases. The CDR3 contains 17 residues. Germline CDR1 SGHTA, CDR2 FQGNSA. The V end was cut by 4 bases, the J end by 2 bases, with 21 bases between. CDR3 residues: CASSSNPVTRVAYEQYF. CDR3 coding DNA: TGTGCCAGCAGCTCCAATCCAGTGACTAGGGTAGCCTACGAGCAGTACTTC.

The rearrangement links TRBV27 to TRBJ2-5; 8 bases agree with TRBD2. The end of the DNA is better explained by TRBJ2-7, so the J call may be wrong. Germline V CDR1 and CDR2: MNHEY, SMNVEV (reference sequence). The CDR3 covers 17 residues. The DNA for the CDR3 is TGTGCCAGCAGTTTATCCGGCGGGGGGACGTTACCTTACGAGCAGTACTTC. Protein: CASSLSGGGTLPYEQYF.

This sequence joins TRBV2 and TRBJ1-2; D possibly corresponds to TRBD1 (5 bases). CDR1 and CDR2 from the germline V gene are SNHLY and FYNNEI. The CDR3 is 14 amino acids. V was trimmed by 6 bases and J by 8 bases, leaving 19 bases between them. The CDR3 coding sequence is TGTGCCAGCAGGGGAGAGACAGCGGCTGGAGGCTACACCTTC. This codes for CASRGETAAGGYTF.

The chain joins TRBV28 to TRBJ2-7; D is unresolved. CDR1 is MDHEN and CDR2 is SYDVKM in the germline V gene. V lost 7 bases to trimming and J lost 0 bases, with 16 bases between them. This CDR3 spans 15 amino acids. DNA of the CDR3: TGTGCCAGCACCGTACGGCAGGCCTCCTCCTACGAGCAGTACTTC. It codes for CASTVRQASSYEQYF.

The rearrangement joins TRBV7-2 to TRBJ2-1; 11 bases are a match to TRBD2. The CDR3 sequence is 15 residues long. The V and J ends lost 6 bases and 9 bases, in that order; junction bases with no gene match: 10. Germline CDR1 SGHTA, CDR2 FQGNSA. DNA for the CDR3: TGTGCCAGCAGTACACTAGCGGGGGTTTTCGTTGAGCAGTTCTTC. It is translated as CASSTLAGVFVEQFF. Together with reference TRBV7-2 and TRBJ2-1, the CDR3 gives the full variable domain: GAGVSQSPSNKVTEKGKDVELRCDPISGHTALYWYRQSLGQGLEFLIYFQGNSAPDKSGLPSDRFSAERTGGSVSTLTIQRTQQEDSAVYLCASSTLAGVFVEQFFGPGTRLTVL.

The chain carries TRBV7-9 and TRBJ2-7; D ambiguous. V shed 0 bases and J shed 7 bases, with 7 bases lying between them. The CDR3 sequence is 12 residues long. Germline V lookup: CDR1 SEHNR, CDR2 FQNEAQ (reference sequence). The DNA of the CDR3 is TGTGCCAGCAGCTTAGCGATTGGGGAGCAGTACTTC. It codes for CASSLAIGEQYF.

The chain recombines TRBV6-2 or TRBV6-3 with TRBJ2-1, with D perhaps matching TRBD2 (6 bases). V lost 7 bases and J lost 4, with 14 bases in between. The CDR3 spans 14 residues. Germline V gene data show CDR1 as MNHEY and CDR2 as SVGEGT. DNA of the CDR3: TGTGCCAGCACCCCGGGACTTCCATACAATGAGCAGTTCTTC. It codes for CASTPGLPYNEQFF.

This clonotype turned up a few times. This rearrangement joins TRBV29-1 to TRBJ2-7; TRBD1 matches at 7 bases. V dropped 6 bases and J dropped 3; count of bases not matched to a gene: 5. Germline values: CDR1 SQVTM, CDR2 ANQGSEA. CDR3 length equals 12 residues. The CDR3 coding sequence is TGCAGCGTGCGACAGGGACGCTACGAGCAGTACTTC. This translates into CSVRQGRYEQYF.

The chain has TRBV27 and TRBJ1-1; D gene unclear. The germline CDR1 and CDR2 sequences are MNHEY and SMNVEV (reference sequence). Trimming cost V 5 bases and J 6 bases, with 13 bases left between them. The CDR3 totals 13 residues. The CDR3 region is CASSLNRRAEAFF. In DNA form, the CDR3 reads TGTGCCAGCAGTCTCAACCGGAGGGCTGAAGCTTTCTTT.

The V call is TRBV7-2, the J call TRBJ2-7; 7 nucleotides agree with TRBD1. CDR1 SGHTA and CDR2 FQGNSA come from the germline V gene. The V segment lost 5 bases and the J segment 6 bases; nucleotides outside the gene matches: 10. The CDR3 is 14 residues long. In DNA form, the CDR3 reads TGTGCCAGCAGCGTACTTGACAGGGTTGGCGAGCAGTACTTC. It is translated as CASSVLDRVGEQYF.

The chain uses TRBV7-9 and TRBJ2-4; D ambiguous. The last part of the DNA fits TRBJ2-7 better; the J call may be wrong. The CDR3 is 14 amino acids. Looked up from germline, CDR1 is SEHNR and CDR2 is FQNEAQ (reference sequence). CDR3 amino acids: CASSFFGSAYEQYF. The CDR3 coding sequence is TGTGCCAGCAGCTTTTTTGGGTCAGCCTACGAGCAGTACTTC.

With regard to this clonotype: One end of the junction fails to match germline, which may point to a read error. The V and J genes are TRBV4-3 and TRBJ2-1; D is perhaps TRBD2 (6 bases). Per germline, CDR1 LGHNA and CDR2 YSLEER. CDR3 size: 15 residues. The CDR3 loop reads CASSQRAGLNNGQFF. CDR3 bases: TGCGCCAGCAGCCAACGAGCGGGCCTTAACAATGGGCAGTTCTTC.

The CDR3 here is CSAYQGNRYNSPLHF. CDR3 nucleotide sequence: TGCAGTGCGTATCAGGGAAATCGGTATAATTCACCCCTCCACTTT. The rearrangement joins TRBV20-1 to TRBJ1-6; possible D gene TRBD1, 5 bases. CDR3 length: 15 residues. CDR1 and CDR2 from the germline V gene are DFQATT and SNEGSKA (reference sequence). The V end was cut by 6 bases, the J end by 4 bases, with 16 bases between.

This clonotype appeared a few times. The chain has TRBV27 and TRBJ2-5; D tentatively reads TRBD1 or TRBD2 (6 bases each). CDR1 MNHEY and CDR2 SMNVEV come from the germline V gene (reference sequence). The CDR3 runs to 14 residues. V lost 3 bases, J lost 4 bases, and 12 bases lay in between. CDR3 loop: CASSFGGLGETQYF. Written as DNA, the CDR3 is TGTGCCAGCAGTTTTGGGGGGCTTGGAGAGACCCAGTACTTC.

This clonotype came up a few times. The rearrangement joins TRBV6-6 to TRBJ2-4; 9 nucleotides line up with TRBD2. The CDR3 covers 14 residues. Germline-derived CDR1 and CDR2 are MNHNY and SVGAGI (reference sequence). Trimming at V came to 7 bases and at J to 2 bases, leaving 3 bases not matched to a gene. As DNA, the CDR3 is TGTGCCAGCATCAGCGGGGGGACCAAAAACATTCAGTACTTC. Its protein product is CASISGGTKNIQYF.

The rearrangement joins TRBV9 to TRBJ2-2; D is perhaps TRBD1 (5 bases). Germline CDR1 is SGDLS and CDR2 is YYNGEE. The CDR3 contains 13 residues. V shed 3 bases and J shed 5 bases, with 8 bases lying between them. The CDR3 DNA is TGTGCCAGCAGCGCAGGGTTAACCGGGGAGCTGTTTTTT. This translates into CASSAGLTGELFF.

For the CDR3, the DNA is TGTGCCAGCAGTTACTCTTCCAAAAACATTCAGTACTTC. Its translation is CASSYSSKNIQYF. J is TRBJ2-7 and V is TRBV6-5, with D hard to call. The DNA end lines up better with TRBJ2-4; the J call may be wrong. This CDR3 has 13 amino acids. CDR1 is MNHEY and CDR2 is SVGAGI in the germline V gene.

The chain couples TRBV27 to TRBJ2-4, with D possibly TRBD2 on 5 matching bases. The CDR3 contains 17 residues. The germline V gene has CDR1 MNHEY and CDR2 SMNVEV (reference sequence). Here the CDR3 reads CISELVKRPQAKNIQYF. The DNA for the CDR3 is TGTATCTCCGAACTAGTGAAAAGACCACAAGCCAAAAACATTCAGTACTTC.

The rearrangement joins TRBV7-2 to TRBJ2-1; D might be TRBD2 (6 bases). The V gene's germline CDR1 is SGHTA and CDR2 FQGNSA. This CDR3 comprises 16 residues. V was trimmed by 0 bases and J by 4 bases, leaving 13 bases between them. The chain's CDR3 is CASSLAHGRGYNEQFF. The CDR3 nucleotides read TGTGCCAGCAGCTTAGCTCACGGTCGGGGGTACAATGAGCAGTTCTTC. The full variable domain, in which reference TRBV7-2 and TRBJ2-1 provide the parts outside the CDR3, is GAGVSQSPSNKVTEKGKDVELRCDPISGHTALYWYRQSLGQGLEFLIYFQGNSAPDKSGLPSDRFSAERTGGSVSTLTIQRTQQEDSAVYLCASSLAHGRGYNEQFFGPGTRLTVL.

The chain has TRBV20-1 and TRBJ2-3; the D is unclear. The CDR3 sequence is 16 residues long. Germline CDR1 DFQATT, CDR2 SNEGSKA (reference sequence). V shed 3 bases and J shed 1 base, with 17 bases lying between them. CDR3 DNA: TGCAGTGCTAGGCCCTTGTTAGGGCGAGGCACAGATACGCAGTATTTT. Translating gives CSARPLLGRGTDTQYF.

In nucleotides, the CDR3 is TGTGCCAGCAGCCAAGGTAGTTTCAGGCCAGAGGACTATGGCTACACCTTC. Translated: CASSQGSFRPEDYGYTF. This chain connects TRBV14 to TRBJ1-2; D unresolved. The V gene lost 1 base and the J gene lost 3 bases, with 18 bases spanning the gap. The CDR3 length is 17 residues. The V gene's germline CDR1 is SGHDN and CDR2 FVKESK.

This clonotype showed up just a few times. The V and J genes are TRBV2 and TRBJ2-1, with no clear D. CDR3 length: 11 amino acids. Germline CDR1 reads SNHLY; CDR2 reads FYNNEI. V was clipped by 3 bases and J by 8 bases, with 5 bases between them. The CDR3 DNA sequence: TGTGCCAGCAGTGAGGAATATGAGCAGTTCTTC. Residues: CASSEEYEQFF.

The chain recombines TRBV20-1 with TRBJ2-3; D is unclear. Per the germline V gene, CDR1 is DFQATT and CDR2 is SNEGSKA (reference sequence). This CDR3 comprises 12 residues. The V end lost 3 bases, the J end lost 2 bases, and 6 bases lay between the germline ends. CDR3 sequence: CSASGPTDTQYF. The CDR3 bases are TGCAGTGCTAGCGGACCCACAGATACGCAGTATTTT.